This entry concerns a single T cell receptor beta chain. This clonotype was found many times. Its antigen target is currently unknown. Nothing much larger sits one base from this clone, and base qualities are not available. The TCR beta CDR3 regions were amplified from RNA transcripts. A first-round RT-PCR of the TCR CDR3 used the HTBI primer set with the Qiagen OneStep RT-PCR kit. Libraries were constructed in a second round of multiplex PCR, after which size selection and purification were carried out. Paired-end sequencing of the libraries was performed with 100 bp reads on an Illumina HiSeq2000. Processing in the source paper ran as follows. Raw data were processed with SOAPnuke, discarding reads with adapters, uncalled bases, mean Phred below 15, or no exact constant-primer or identifier match. COPE v1.2.5 was used to merge the high-quality paired reads, and each unique nucleotide sequence was defined as a clonotype. Clonotypes were aligned to IMGT TRBV, TRBD and TRBJ reference segments using MiTCR v1.1. The analysis was restricted to V-J combinations with a frequency above 0.0001, which together covered around 99% of the repertoires. The TCS score was defined as the ratio of F50 (clonal expansion) to E x V (chaos), calculated using BLOSUM62-based TCRdist between CDR3 peptides within each V-J. Welch's t-statistics and random forest reduced 514 V-J features to roughly 13, which were used in a naive Bayes classifier (R e1071). The similarity between thyroid and blood repertoires was quantified using the Morisita-Horn index. TCRdb redid the processing of the public reads, applying fastp at Q25 and MiXCR, and retained in-frame beta chains. Under each unique CDR3 protein, matching rows form one entry showing the most common genes and DNA. The authors' filters were not applied to this entry. In all, the sample holds 640,000 or so distinct CDR3 sequences, and roughly 14% of those were seen once. The ten largest clonotypes hold over 3.5% of the sample.

Germline trimming amounts to 4 bases on V and 1 base on J, with 3 as the count of junction bases outside the gene matches. The CDR3 starts with the cysteine, ends with the phenylalanine, and has 13 residues. Just the 39-base CDR3 DNA is kept, in frame starting at base 1. CDR1 GTSNPN and CDR2 SVGIG are derived from the germline V gene (reference sequence). The sample belongs to a study of T cells in Graves' hyperthyroidism and ophthalmopathy (dated by TCRdb to between 2018 and 2021). With regard to the full study: Peripheral blood samples were taken at the time of initial diagnosis, prior to any treatment. To identify distinguishing TCR V-J signatures, a discovery cohort of about 100 patients was used, comprising roughly 45 with Graves' ophthalmopathy and around 57 with stable Graves' hyperthyroidism. Prospective prediction of ophthalmopathy was tested in an independent validation cohort of approximately 18 hyperthyroidism patients and around 16 patients who later progressed to ophthalmopathy. The 100 or so discovery patients were divided at random into training and test sets in a 7:3 ratio. Thyroid tissue and blood T-cell repertoires from about six Graves' hyperthyroidism patients were also compared in the study. After blood sampling, hyperthyroidism patients were treated with methimazole at a starting dose of 30 mg daily, and ophthalmopathy patients were treated with high-dose intravenous methylprednisolone. According to the paper, TCR Vbeta CDR3 sequencing was carried out on approximately 140 peripheral blood samples, which came from more than 40 ophthalmopathy, around 75 hyperthyroidism and roughly 17 progressor patients. What the work shows at the level of the full study, not this receptor alone: Ophthalmopathy was separated from stable hyperthyroidism by a 13 V-J signature model, with about 88% sensitivity and roughly 81% specificity obtained in cross-validation and 80%/75% obtained in testing. Most expanded thyroid clonotypes (frequency above 0.001) were also detected in blood, suggesting blood repertoires may reflect thyroid immune responses. No statistical method was used to set the sample size in advance, and investigators knew the group allocation. In validation, the model predicted progression to ophthalmopathy a median of about 5.9 months before onset, with around 70% sensitivity and 72.22% specificity.

In the ophthalmopathy patients, disease was moderately to severely active, with a Clinical Activity Score of 3 or more, a NOSPECS grade of 4 or more, and a duration of less than 3 months. The study excluded patients with uncontrolled infections, other autoimmune diseases, pregnancy or lactation. Diagnoses relied on clinical symptoms, serum thyroxine and TRAb, thyroid ultrasound and orbital computed tomography. Ficoll-Paque density gradient centrifugation was used to isolate PBMCs from around 9.1 ml of fresh peripheral blood. Total RNA was extracted using Trizol reagent, and RNA quality was assessed on an Agilent 2100 Bioanalyzer.

Sequencing used blood. Recombination linked TRBV30 to TRBJ2-7; the central 8 bases match TRBD1. This receptor was identified in a woman aged 40-49 years with Graves' ophthalmopathy. CDR3 region: CAWKGTGSYEQYF. The DNA is TGTGCCTGGAAGGGGACAGGTTCCTACGAGCAGTACTTC.